This record looks at one T cell receptor (beta chain) sequence and its context. The clone's antigen remains unknown. Base-call qualities are not available, and no considerably larger clone is one nucleotide away. The sample originates from a study of T cell responses to AZD1222 COVID-19 vaccine listed by TCRdb under 2021. Study-level background: A total of 233 trial participants underwent TCR sequencing, of whom some 210 received two doses of AZD1222 and about 25 received two doses of the MenACWY control vaccine. Trial participants were enrolled by age into 18-55, 56-69 and 70-plus year subgroups, with around 150, 28 and 57 TCR-sequenced participants respectively.

The CDR3 regions of human TCRbeta chains were analyzed by immunosequencing. The authors' pipeline ran thus. Repertoire TCRs were matched against a reference library of SARS-CoV-2-specific TCRs generated with the MIRA antigen-specificity platform. Breadth was defined as the fraction of unique TCRs that were SARS-CoV-2-associated, and depth was defined as the fraction of total T cells that were SARS-CoV-2-associated. Each spike-specific TCR was assigned to its reactive spike region and to a CD4 or CD8 class using the MIRA data. Log10-transformed breadth and depth values were compared by one-way ANOVA with Sidak's multiple comparisons tests. What TCRdb holds here is the immuneACCESS table cut down to in-frame rearrangements. Part of the clones is not present; checked against another copy, under half of the missing clones reflect an unresolved V gene, and the others are unexplained. That table supplies the V and J calls and clone size; D and trimming were determined from the DNA. This sample holds under 150,000 clones; 75% to 95% were observed only once. Together, the top ten hold less than 3.5% of the sample.

The germline V gene encodes CDR1 MNHNS and CDR2 SASEGT. V trim: 2 bases; J trim: 7 bases; unmatched bases: 5. Reading from cysteine to phenylalanine, the CDR3 counts 14 amino acids. CDR3 DNA is the only sequence kept; it has 42 bases, read in frame from the first base. Taken with the paper, the label for time point translates to: baseline before first vaccination. In light of the paper, this sample's treatment or condition label describes: meningococcal conjugate vaccine given as trial control. Samples from vaccinated people were obtained from the UK trials COV001 and COV002, which included a single-blind randomized controlled phase 2/3 trial of AZD1222 (ChAdOx1 nCoV-19) in healthy adults. For TCRbeta chain sequencing, PBMC samples from trial participants were taken at day 0 and at day 28 after the second dose. Study-wide conclusions, independent of this receptor: Spike-specific TCR breadth and depth rose significantly after two AZD1222 doses compared with day 0 and with MenACWY recipients. Participants were mostly white British and included more females than males, and it was suggested by the authors that clonal diversity may have been underestimated. Only five to seven AZD1222 recipients were SARS-CoV-2 seropositive at baseline, limiting conclusions about previously exposed vaccinees. In the small 56-69-year group, the increase in depth fell short of significance, most likely because of low power. CD4 TCRs associated with the vaccine covered the entire spike protein, and the dominant responses were in regions 160-218 and 743-854. Nearly half of unique spike-specific TCRs reportedly recognized epitopes outside regions mutated in the B.1.351 and B.1.1.7 variants. Because no day 14 peak-response samples were available, repertoires were characterized only after the peak T cell response.

Sequencing was performed on peripheral blood, taken on day 0 of MenACWY control vaccination. Recombination joined TRBV6-1 with TRBJ1-5; 7 junctional bases match TRBD1. This sequence originates from an adult in good health. The CDR3 region reads CASSERQGEQPQHF. The sequence in DNA is TGTGCCAGCAGTGAAAGACAGGGAGAACAGCCCCAGCATTTT.